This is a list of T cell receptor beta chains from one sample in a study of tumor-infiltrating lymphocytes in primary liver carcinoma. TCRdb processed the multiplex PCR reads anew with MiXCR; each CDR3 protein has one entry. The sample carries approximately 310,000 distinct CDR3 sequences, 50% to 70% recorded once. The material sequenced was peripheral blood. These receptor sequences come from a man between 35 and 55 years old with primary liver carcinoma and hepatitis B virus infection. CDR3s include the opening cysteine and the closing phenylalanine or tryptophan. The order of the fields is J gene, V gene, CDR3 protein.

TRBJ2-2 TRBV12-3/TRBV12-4 CASSSAGGLFRAELFF
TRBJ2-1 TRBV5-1 CASSLGRAFDNEQFF
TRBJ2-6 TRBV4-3 CSSNQNLRATGANVLTF
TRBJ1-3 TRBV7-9 CASSGEQGNTIYF
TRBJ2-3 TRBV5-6 CASGLGGSGAVTQYF
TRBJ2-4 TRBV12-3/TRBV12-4 CAISLWGPGAKNIQYF
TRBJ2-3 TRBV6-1 CASSEGSTWVDTQYF
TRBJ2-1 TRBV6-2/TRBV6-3 CASSSRIAGGSSYNEQFF
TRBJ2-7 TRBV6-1 CATVEDRSSYEQYF
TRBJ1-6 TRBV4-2 CASSQEGSGGDSPLHF
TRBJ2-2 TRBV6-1 CASRVNRAGEDTGELFF
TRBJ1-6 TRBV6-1 CASSPALQEGSPLHF
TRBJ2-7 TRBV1 CTRRQGVYPNEQYF
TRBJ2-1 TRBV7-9 CASSRGGADRVFF
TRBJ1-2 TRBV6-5 CASSPPSGGYGYTF
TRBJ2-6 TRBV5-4 CASNPGLAGGRSGANVLTF
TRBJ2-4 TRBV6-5 CASGFHNSNIQYF
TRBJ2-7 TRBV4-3 CASSARLGAYEQYF
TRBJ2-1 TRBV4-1 CASSQVAGLAGVTYNEQFF